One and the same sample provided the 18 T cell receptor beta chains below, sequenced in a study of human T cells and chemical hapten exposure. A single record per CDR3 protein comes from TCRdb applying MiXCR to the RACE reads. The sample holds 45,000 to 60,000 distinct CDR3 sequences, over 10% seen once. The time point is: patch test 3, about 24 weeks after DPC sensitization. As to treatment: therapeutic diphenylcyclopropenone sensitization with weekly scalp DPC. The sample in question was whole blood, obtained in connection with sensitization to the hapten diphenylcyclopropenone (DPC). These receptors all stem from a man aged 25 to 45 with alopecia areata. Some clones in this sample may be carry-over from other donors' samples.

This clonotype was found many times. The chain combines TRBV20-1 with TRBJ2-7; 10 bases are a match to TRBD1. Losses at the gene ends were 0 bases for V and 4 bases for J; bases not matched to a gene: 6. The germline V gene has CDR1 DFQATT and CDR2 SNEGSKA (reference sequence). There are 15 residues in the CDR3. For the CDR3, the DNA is TGCAGTGCTAGAGAACTGGGACAGGGGAAGTACGAGCAGTACTTC. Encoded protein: CSARELGQGKYEQYF.

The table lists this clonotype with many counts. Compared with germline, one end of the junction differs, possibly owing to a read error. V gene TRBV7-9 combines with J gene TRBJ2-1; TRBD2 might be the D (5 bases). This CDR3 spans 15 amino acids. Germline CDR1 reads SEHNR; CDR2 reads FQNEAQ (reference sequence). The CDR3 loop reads CASSLAGLTGNEQFF. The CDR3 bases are TGTGCCAGCAGCCTAGCCGGGCTTACTGGGAATGAGCAGTTCTTC.

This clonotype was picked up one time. CDR3 DNA: TGTGCCAGCAGCTTCCAAACCCCAGGGGTCCCGTACTTC. This sequence encodes CASSFQTPGVPYF. The rearrangement joins TRBV7-9 to TRBJ2-7; perhaps TRBD1 as D (6 bases). The germline CDR1 and CDR2 sequences are SEHNR and FQNEAQ (reference sequence). Trimming cost V 3 bases and J 12 bases, with 18 bases left between them. The CDR3 runs 13 residues.

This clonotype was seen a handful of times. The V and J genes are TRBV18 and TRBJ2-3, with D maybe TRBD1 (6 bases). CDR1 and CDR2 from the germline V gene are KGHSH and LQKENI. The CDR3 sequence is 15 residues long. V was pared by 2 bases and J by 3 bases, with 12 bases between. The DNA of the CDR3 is TGTGCCAGCTCACCAAGACAGGTCCTAACAGATACGCAGTATTTT. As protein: CASSPRQVLTDTQYF.

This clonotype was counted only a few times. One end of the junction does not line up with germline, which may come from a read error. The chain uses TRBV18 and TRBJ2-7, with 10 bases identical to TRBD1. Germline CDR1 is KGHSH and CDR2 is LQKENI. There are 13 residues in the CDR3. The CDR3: CVSSPGTGDEQYF. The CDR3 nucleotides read TGTGTCAGCTCACCAGGGACAGGGGACGAGCAGTACTTC.

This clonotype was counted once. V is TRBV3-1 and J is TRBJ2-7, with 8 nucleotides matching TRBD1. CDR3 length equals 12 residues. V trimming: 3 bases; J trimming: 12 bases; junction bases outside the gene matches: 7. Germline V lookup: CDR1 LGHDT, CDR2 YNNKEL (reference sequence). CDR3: CASSQTGQGRYF. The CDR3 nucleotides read TGTGCCAGCAGCCAGACTGGACAGGGACGGTACTTC.

The CDR3 loop reads CASSPKAETQYF. DNA for the CDR3: TGTGCCAGCAGCCCCAAGGCGGAGACCCAGTACTTC. The rearrangement joins TRBV7-2 to TRBJ2-5, with D hard to call. The CDR3 has 12 residues. V shed 5 bases and J shed 5 bases, with 9 bases lying between them. Germline lookup yields CDR1 SGHTA and CDR2 FQGNSA.

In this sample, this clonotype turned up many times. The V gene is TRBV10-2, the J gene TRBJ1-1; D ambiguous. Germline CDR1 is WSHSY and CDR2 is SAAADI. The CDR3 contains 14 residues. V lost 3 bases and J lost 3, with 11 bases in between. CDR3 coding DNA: TGCGCCAGCAGTGATCCCGTCGCGGACACTGAAGCTTTCTTT. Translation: CASSDPVADTEAFF.

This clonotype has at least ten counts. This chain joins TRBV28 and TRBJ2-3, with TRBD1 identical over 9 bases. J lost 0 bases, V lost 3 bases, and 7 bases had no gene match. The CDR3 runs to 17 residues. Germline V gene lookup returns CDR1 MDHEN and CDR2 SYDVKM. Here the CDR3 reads CASSFPWTGVSTDTQYF. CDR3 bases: TGTGCCAGCAGTTTCCCCTGGACAGGGGTAAGCACAGATACGCAGTATTTT.

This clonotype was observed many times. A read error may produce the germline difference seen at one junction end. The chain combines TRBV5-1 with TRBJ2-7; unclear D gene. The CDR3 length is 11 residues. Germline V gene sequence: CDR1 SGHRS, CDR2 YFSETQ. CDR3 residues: CASSSVYEQYF. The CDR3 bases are TGTGCCAGCAGTTCGGTCTACGAGCAGTACTTC.

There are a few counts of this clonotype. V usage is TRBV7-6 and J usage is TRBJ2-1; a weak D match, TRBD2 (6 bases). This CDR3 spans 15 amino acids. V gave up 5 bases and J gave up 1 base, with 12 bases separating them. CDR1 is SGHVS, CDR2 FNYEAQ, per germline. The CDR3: CASSPSAGSYNEQFF. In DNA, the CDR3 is TGTGCCAGCAGCCCCTCTGCGGGGTCCTACAATGAGCAGTTCTTC.

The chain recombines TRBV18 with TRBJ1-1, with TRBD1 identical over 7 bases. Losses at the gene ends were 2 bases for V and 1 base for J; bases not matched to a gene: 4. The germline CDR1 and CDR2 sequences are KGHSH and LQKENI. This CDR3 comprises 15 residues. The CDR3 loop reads CASSPINRGNTEAFF. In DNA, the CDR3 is TGTGCCAGCTCACCAATCAACAGGGGGAACACTGAAGCTTTCTTT.

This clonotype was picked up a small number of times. The CDR3 here is CASSPRTSGGQETQYF. CDR3 nucleotides: TGTGCCAGCAGCCCCCGGACTAGCGGGGGCCAAGAGACCCAGTACTTC. V usage is TRBV4-2 and J usage is TRBJ2-5; TRBD2 aligns across 13 bases. Germline V gives CDR1 LGHNA, CDR2 YNFKEQ. This CDR3 comprises 16 residues. J lost 1 base, V lost 4 bases, and 3 bases had no gene match.

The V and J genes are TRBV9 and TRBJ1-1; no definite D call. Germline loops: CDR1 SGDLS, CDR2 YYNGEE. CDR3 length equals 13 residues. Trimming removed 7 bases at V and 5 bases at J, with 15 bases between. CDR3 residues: CASAYSWETEAFF. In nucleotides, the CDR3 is TGTGCCAGCGCATATTCGTGGGAGACTGAAGCTTTCTTT.

The CDR3 nucleotides read TGTGCCAGCACTCAACCCAGGCAGGAAGAGACCCAGTACTTC. Residues: CASTQPRQEETQYF. The J gene is TRBJ2-5, the V gene TRBV6-2 or TRBV6-3; D gene ambiguous. The CDR3 contains 14 residues. Looked up from germline, CDR1 is MNHEY and CDR2 is SVGEGT. V dropped 7 bases and J dropped 3 bases, with 15 bases sitting between them.

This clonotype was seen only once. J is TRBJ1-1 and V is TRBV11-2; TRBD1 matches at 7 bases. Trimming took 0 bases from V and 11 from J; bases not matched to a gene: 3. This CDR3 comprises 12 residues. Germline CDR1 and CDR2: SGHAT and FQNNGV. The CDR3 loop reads CASSLEDRNAFF. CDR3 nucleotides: TGTGCCAGCAGCTTAGAGGACAGGAACGCTTTCTTT.

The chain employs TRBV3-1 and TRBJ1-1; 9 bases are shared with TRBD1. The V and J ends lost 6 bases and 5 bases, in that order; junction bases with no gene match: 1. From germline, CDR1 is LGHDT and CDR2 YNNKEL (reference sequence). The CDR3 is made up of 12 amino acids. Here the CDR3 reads CASSGQGTEAFF. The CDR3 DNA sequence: TGTGCCAGCAGTGGACAGGGGACTGAAGCTTTCTTT.

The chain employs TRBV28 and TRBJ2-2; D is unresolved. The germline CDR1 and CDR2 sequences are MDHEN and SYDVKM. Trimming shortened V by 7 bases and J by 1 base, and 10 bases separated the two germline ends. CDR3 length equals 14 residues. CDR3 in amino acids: CASMMKLNTGELFF. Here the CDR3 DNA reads TGTGCCAGCATGATGAAACTGAACACCGGGGAGCTGTTTTTT.